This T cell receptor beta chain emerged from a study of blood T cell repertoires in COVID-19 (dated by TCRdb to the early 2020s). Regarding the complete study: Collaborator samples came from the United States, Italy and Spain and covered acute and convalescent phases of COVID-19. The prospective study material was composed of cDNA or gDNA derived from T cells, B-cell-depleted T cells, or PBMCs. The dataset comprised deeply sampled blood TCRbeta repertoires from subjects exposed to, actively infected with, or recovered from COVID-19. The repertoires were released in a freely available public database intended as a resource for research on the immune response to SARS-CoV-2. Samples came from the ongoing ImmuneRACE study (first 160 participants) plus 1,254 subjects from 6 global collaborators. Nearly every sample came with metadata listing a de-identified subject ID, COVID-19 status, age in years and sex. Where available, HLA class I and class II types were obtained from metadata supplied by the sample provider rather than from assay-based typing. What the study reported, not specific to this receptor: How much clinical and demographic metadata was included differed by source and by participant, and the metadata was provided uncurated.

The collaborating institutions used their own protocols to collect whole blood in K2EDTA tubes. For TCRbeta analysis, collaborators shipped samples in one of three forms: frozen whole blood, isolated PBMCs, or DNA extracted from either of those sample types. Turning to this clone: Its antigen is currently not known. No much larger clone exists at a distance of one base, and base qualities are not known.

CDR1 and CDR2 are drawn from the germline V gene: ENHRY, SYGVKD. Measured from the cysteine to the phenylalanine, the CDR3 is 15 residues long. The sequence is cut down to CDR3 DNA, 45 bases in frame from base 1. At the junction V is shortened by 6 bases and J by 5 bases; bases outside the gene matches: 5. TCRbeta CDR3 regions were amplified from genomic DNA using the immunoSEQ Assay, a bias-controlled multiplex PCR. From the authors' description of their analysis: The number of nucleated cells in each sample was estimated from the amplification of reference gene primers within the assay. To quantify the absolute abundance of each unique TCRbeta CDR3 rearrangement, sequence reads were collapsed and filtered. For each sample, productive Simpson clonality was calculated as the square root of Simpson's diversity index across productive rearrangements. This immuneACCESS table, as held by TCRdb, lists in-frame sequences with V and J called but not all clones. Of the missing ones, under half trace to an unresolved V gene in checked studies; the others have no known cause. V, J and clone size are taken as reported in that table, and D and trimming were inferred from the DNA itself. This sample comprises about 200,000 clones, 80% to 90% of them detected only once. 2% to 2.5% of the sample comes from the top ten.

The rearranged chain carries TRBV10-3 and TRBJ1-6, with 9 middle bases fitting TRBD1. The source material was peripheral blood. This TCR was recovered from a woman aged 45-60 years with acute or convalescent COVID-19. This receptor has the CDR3 CAIRTTGGDNSPLHF. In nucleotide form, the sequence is TGTGCCATCAGAACCACAGGGGGCGATAATTCACCCCTCCACTTT.